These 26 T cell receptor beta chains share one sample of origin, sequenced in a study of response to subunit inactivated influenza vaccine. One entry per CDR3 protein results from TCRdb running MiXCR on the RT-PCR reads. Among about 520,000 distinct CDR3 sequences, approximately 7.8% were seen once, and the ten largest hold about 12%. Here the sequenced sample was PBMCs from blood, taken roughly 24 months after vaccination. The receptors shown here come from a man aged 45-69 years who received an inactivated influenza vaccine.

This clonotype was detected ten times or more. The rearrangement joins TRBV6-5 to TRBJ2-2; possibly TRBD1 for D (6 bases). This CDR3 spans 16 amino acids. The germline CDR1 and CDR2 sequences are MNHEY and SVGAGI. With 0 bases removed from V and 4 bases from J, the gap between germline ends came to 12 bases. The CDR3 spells CASSYSTGSSTGELFF. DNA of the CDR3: TGTGCCAGCAGTTACTCCACAGGGTCGAGCACCGGGGAGCTGTTTTTT.

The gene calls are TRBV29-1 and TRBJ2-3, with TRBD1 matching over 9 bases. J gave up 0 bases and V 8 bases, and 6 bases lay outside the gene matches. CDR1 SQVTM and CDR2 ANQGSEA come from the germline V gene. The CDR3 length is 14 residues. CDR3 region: CSTGTGTSTDTQYF. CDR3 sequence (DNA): TGCAGCACTGGGACAGGGACTAGCACAGATACGCAGTATTTT.

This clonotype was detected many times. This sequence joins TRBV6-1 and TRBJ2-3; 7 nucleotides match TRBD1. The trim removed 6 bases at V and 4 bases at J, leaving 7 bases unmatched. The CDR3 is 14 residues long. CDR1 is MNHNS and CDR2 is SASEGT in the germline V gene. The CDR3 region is CASSPTGWADTQYF. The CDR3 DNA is TGTGCCAGCAGCCCGACAGGGTGGGCAGATACGCAGTATTTT.

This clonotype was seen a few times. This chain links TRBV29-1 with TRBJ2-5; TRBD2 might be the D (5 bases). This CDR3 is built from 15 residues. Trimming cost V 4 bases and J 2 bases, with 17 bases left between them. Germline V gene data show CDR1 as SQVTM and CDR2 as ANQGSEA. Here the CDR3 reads CSVGGFAGGQETQYF. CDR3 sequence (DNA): TGCAGCGTTGGGGGTTTCGCGGGCGGGCAAGAGACCCAGTACTTC.

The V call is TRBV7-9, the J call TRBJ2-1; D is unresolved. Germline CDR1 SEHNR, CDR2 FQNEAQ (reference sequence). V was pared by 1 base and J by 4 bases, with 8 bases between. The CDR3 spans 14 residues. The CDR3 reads CASSLVTEYNEQFF. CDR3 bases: TGTGCCAGCAGCTTAGTTACAGAGTACAATGAGCAGTTCTTC.

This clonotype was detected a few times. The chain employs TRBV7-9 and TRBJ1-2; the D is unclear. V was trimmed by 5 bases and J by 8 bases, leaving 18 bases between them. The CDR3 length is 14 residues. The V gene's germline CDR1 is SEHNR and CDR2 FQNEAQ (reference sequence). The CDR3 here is CASSHPHRERGYTF. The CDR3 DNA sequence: TGTGCCAGCAGCCATCCGCACCGTGAACGGGGCTACACCTTC. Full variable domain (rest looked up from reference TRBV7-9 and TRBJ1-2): DTGVSQNPRHKITKRGQNVTFRCDPISEHNRLYWYRQTLGQGPEFLTYFQNEAQLEKSRLLSDRFSAERPKGSFSTLEIQRTEQGDSAMYLCASSHPHRERGYTFGSGTRLTVV.

The DNA for the CDR3 is TGCAGTGCTAGTGGGATTGGATTCGAGCAGTACTTC. This gives the protein CSASGIGFEQYF. The V and J genes are TRBV20-1 and TRBJ2-7, with D unclear. The CDR3 is made up of 12 amino acids. Trimming removed 3 bases at V and 6 bases at J, with 12 bases between. From germline, CDR1 is DFQATT and CDR2 SNEGSKA (reference sequence).

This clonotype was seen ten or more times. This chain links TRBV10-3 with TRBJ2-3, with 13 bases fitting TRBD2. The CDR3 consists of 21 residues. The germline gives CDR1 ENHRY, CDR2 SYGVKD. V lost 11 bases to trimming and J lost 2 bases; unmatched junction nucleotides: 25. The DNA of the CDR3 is TGTGCCTCGCGAGGCCCCTCACTAGCGGGAGGGCCGCAACGGGCCACAGATACGCAGTATTTT. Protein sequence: CASRGPSLAGGPQRATDTQYF.

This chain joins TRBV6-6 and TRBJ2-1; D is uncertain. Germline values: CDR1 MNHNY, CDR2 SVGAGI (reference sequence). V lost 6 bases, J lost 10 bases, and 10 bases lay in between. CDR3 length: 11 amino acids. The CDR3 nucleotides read TGTGCCAGCAGACTCTCCGGGGAGCAGTTCTTC. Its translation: CASRLSGEQFF.

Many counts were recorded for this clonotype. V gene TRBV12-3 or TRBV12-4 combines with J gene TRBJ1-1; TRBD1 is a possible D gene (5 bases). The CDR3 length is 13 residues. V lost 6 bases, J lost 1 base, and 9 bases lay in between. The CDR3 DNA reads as TGTGCCAGCAGATGGGGACGGAACACTGAAGCTTTCTTT. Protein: CASRWGRNTEAFF.

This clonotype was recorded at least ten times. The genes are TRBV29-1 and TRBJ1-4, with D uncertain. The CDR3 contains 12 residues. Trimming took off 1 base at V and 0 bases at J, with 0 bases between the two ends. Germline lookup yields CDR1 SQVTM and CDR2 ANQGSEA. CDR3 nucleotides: TGCAGCGTTGAAGCAACTAATGAAAAACTGTTTTTT. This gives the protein CSVEATNEKLFF.

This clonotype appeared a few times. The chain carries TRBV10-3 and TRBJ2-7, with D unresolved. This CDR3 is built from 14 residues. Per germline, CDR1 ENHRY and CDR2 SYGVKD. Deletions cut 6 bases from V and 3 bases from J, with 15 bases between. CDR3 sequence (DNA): TGTGCCATCAGCCGGACGGTGGGCTTCTACGAGCAGTACTTC. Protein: CAISRTVGFYEQYF.

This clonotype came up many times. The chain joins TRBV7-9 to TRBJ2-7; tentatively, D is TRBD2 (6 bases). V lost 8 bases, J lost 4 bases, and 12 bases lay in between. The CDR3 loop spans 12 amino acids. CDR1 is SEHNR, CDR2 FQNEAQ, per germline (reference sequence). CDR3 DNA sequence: TGTGCCAGCCGCCCGCTAGCGTACGAGCAGTACTTC. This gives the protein CASRPLAYEQYF.

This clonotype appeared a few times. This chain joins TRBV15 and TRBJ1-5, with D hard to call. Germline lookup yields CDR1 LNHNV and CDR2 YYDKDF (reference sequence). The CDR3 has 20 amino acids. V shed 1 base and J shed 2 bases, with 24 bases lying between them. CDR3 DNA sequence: TGTGCCACCAGCAGAGGGTCCCTCGGTTTGTTCGTGTCGGGCAATCAGCCCCAGCATTTT. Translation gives CATSRGSLGLFVSGNQPQHF.

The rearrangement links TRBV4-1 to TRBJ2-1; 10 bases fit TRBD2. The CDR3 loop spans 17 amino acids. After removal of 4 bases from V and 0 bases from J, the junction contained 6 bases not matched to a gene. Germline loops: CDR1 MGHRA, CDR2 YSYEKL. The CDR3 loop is CASSPGLAVSSYNEQFF. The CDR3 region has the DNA TGCGCCAGCAGCCCTGGACTAGCGGTTTCCTCCTACAATGAGCAGTTCTTC.

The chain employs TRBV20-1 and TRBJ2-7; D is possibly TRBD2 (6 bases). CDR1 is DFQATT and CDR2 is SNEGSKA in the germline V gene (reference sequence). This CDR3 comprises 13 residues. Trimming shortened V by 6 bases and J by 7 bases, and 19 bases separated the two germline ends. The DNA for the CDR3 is TGCAGTGCCTCCCCGGTGACTAGTGATGAGCAGTACTTC. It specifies CSASPVTSDEQYF.

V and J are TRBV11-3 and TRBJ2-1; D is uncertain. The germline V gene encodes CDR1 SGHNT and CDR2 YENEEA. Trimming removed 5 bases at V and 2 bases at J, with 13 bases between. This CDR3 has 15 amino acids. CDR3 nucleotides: TGTGCCAGCAGCGCTGGCCGCGGAGCCTACAATGAGCAGTTCTTC. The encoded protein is CASSAGRGAYNEQFF.

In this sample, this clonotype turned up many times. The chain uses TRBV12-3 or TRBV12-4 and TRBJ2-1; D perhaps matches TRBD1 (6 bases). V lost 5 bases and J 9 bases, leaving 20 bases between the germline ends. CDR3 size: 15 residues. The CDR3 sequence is CASSPPERKGGEQFF. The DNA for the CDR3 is TGTGCCAGCAGTCCACCCGAGCGCAAAGGGGGTGAGCAGTTCTTC.

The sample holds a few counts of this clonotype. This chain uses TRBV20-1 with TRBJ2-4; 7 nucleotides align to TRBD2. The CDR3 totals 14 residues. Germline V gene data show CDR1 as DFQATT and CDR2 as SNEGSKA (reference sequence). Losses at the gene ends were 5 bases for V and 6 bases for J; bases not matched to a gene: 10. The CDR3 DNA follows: TGCAGTGCTTCTGGGGCTAGCGGCGTAAACATTCAGTACTTC. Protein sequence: CSASGASGVNIQYF.

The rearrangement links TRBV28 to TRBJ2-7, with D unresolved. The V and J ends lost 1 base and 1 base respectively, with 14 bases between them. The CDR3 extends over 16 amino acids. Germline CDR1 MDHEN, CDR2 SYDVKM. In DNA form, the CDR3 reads TGTGCCAGCAGTTTATTCCCCTTGGACGGTTCCTACGAGCAGTACTTC. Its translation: CASSLFPLDGSYEQYF.

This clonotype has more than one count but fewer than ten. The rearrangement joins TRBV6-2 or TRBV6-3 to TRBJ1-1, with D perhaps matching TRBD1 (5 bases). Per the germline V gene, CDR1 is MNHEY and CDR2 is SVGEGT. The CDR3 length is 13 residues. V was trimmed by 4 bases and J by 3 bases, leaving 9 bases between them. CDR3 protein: CASSFREDTEAFF. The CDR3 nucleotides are TGTGCCAGCAGTTTCAGGGAGGACACTGAAGCTTTCTTT.

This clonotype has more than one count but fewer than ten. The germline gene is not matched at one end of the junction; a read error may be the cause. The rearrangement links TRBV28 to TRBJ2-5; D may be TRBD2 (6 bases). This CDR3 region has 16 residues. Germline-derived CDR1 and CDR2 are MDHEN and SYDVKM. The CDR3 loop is CASTLPRDSGIGTQYF. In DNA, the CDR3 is TGTGCCAGCACTTTACCCCGGGACTCCGGAATAGGGACCCAGTACTTC.

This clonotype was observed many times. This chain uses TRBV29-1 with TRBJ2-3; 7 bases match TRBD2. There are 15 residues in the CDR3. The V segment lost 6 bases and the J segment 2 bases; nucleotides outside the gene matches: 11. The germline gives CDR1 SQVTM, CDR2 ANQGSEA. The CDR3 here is CSVKPGTTDTDTQYF. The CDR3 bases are TGCAGCGTGAAGCCCGGGACTACAGACACAGATACGCAGTATTTT.

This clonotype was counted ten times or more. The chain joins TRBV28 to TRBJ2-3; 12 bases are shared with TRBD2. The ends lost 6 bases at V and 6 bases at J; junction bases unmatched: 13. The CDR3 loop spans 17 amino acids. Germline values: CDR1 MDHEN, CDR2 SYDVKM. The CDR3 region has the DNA TGTGCCAGCAGCCTAGGGCTGCTAGCGGGGGGGCCCGATACGCAGTATTTT. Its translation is CASSLGLLAGGPDTQYF.

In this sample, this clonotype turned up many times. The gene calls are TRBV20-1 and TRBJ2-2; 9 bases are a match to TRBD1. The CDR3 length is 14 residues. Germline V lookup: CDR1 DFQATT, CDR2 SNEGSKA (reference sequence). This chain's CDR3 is CSARTGANTGELFF. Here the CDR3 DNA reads TGCAGCGCGAGGACAGGGGCGAACACCGGGGAGCTGTTTTTT.

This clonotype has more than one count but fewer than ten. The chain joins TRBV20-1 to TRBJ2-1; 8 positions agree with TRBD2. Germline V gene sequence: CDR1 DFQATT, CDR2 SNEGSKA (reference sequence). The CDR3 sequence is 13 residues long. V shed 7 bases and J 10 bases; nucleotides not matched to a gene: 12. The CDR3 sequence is CSGLREAEGEQFF. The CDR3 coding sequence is TGCAGTGGTTTGCGGGAGGCCGAAGGGGAGCAGTTCTTC.